This T cell receptor (beta chain) derives from a study of graft-versus-host responses after intestinal transplantation. General study results and limits: With peak circulating GvH clone levels came an association with early post-transplant HvG declines. Ileal or blood samples showed some GvH clones first, and such clones were also found in recipient marrow.

This table comes from immunoSEQ multiplex PCR, and its TCRdb copy is limited to in-frame clones, with some not included. The sample lists just under 65,000 clones, more than 90% occurring once. The germline CDR1 and CDR2 sequences are LNHDA and SQIVND (reference sequence). The CDR3 runs to 13 residues. Trimming left V 4 bases short and J 6 bases short, with 10 bases between. Comment on this clone: Its antigen is unknown.

The sequences come from unstimulated CD8+ T cells sorted from spleen or lymph node cells, collected before transplant. The genes are TRBV19 and TRBJ1-5, with D maybe TRBD1 (5 bases). This clonotype was sampled from a human donor who was the organ donor for an intestinal transplant. CDR3: CASSNGGGQPQHF. CDR3 DNA sequence: TGTGCCAGTAGTAATGGGGGAGGTCAGCCCCAGCATTTT.